This is a list of T cell receptor beta chains from one sample in a study of blood T cell repertoires in COVID-19. Using immunoSEQ multiplex PCR, the repertoire was profiled, and TCRdb retains in-frame clones only, with some absent. This table holds about 80,000 clones, around 88% found once. Sequencing was done on a sample of peripheral blood. These receptors originate from a woman older than 75 with acute or convalescent COVID-19. CDR3s include the opening cysteine and the closing phenylalanine or tryptophan. The D gene is left open where the match is weak. A row's size may be missing; if present it is once, few, many or a size class.

d_call	v_call	j_call	clone_size	cdr3_nt	cdr3_aa
NA	TRBV7-2	TRBJ1-4	NA	TGTGCCAGCGCGCCCTGGGGCACTAATGAAAAACTGTTTTTT	CASAPWGTNEKLFF
NA	TRBV4-3	TRBJ1-1	NA	TGCGCCAGCAGCCAAGGGCGGGGCACTGAAGCTTTCTTT	CASSQGRGTEAFF
TRBD2	TRBV7-8	TRBJ2-1	NA	TGTGCCAGCAGCTTACGGACTAGCGGGAGTATCGTCAATGAGCAGTTCTTC	CASSLRTSGSIVNEQFF
TRBD1	TRBV6-2/TRBV6-3	TRBJ1-1	NA	TGTGCCAGCAGTATCCGAGACAGGGGTAACACTGAAGCTTTCTTT	CASSIRDRGNTEAFF
NA	TRBV18	TRBJ2-2	once	TGTGCCAGCTCACCACGCCAGGGGCTAACCGGGGAGCTGTTTTTT	CASSPRQGLTGELFF
NA	TRBV15	TRBJ1-1	NA	TGTGCCACCAGCAGTTCAGGGGACGAAGCTTTCTTT	CATSSSGDEAFF
NA	TRBV5-6	TRBJ1-5	NA	TGTGCCAGCAGCTTGGAGCGGGGTTGGGGCAATCAGCCCCAGCATTTT	CASSLERGWGNQPQHF
TRBD2	TRBV5-1	TRBJ2-3	NA	TGCGCCAGCAGCTTCACAACTAGCGGGGGACTGGATACGCAGTATTTT	CASSFTTSGGLDTQYF
NA	TRBV24-1	TRBJ1-6	once	TGTGCCACCGCTAGGAATTCACCCCTCCACTTT	CATARNSPLHF
NA	TRBV19	TRBJ1-5	NA	TGTGCCAGTGCGACTTACCCGGGCAATCAGCCCCAGCATTTT	CASATYPGNQPQHF
NA	TRBV15	TRBJ2-5	NA	TGTGCCACCAGCAGAGATTTATCGGCTAGCAGGGAGACCCAGTACTTC	CATSRDLSASRETQYF
TRBD1	TRBV5-6	TRBJ2-7	NA	TGTGCCAGCAGCAGACCGACAGGGGGGGGCTACGAGCAGTACTTC	CASSRPTGGGYEQYF
NA	TRBV7-2	TRBJ1-1	NA	TGTGCCAGCAGCTCCGGTCAGGGAACTGAAGCTTTCTTT	CASSSGQGTEAFF
NA	TRBV5-4	TRBJ2-7	NA	TGTGCCAGCAGCTTGGACGGGACACCTCCCGGGAACGAGCAGTACTTC	CASSLDGTPPGNEQYF
TRBD1	TRBV19	TRBJ1-5	NA	TGTGCCAGTAGGCCCGGTTTACAGGGGAGATATAGCAATCAGCCCCAGCATTTT	CASRPGLQGRYSNQPQHF
NA	TRBV11-3	TRBJ2-7	NA	TGTGCCAGCAGCTCCAGACAGGAACCCTACGAGCAGTACTTC	CASSSRQEPYEQYF
NA	TRBV5-1	TRBJ2-2	NA	TGCGCCAGCAGCGCACTAGACACCGGGGAGCTGTTTTTT	CASSALDTGELFF
TRBD1	TRBV6-6	TRBJ1-1	NA	TGTGCCAGCAGTTACGGGGGACAGGGAATGGTTGTTGCTTTCTTT	CASSYGGQGMVVAFF
NA	TRBV3-1/TRBV3-2	TRBJ2-5	NA	TGTGCCAGCAGCCATGCGGGACCAAGTACCCAGTACTTC	CASSHAGPSTQYF
TRBD1	TRBV19	TRBJ1-1	few	TGTGCCAGTAGTAGCACCGGGACAGGGGACACTGAAGCTTTCTTT	CASSSTGTGDTEAFF
NA	TRBV15	TRBJ1-2	NA	TGTGCCACCAGCAGAGATGGGCAGGGACTTGGCTACACCTTC	CATSRDGQGLGYTF
NA	TRBV7-6	TRBJ2-7	once	TGTGCCAGCAGCTTCCAGGGGACGCATTCCTACGAGCAGTACTTC	CASSFQGTHSYEQYF
TRBD1	TRBV6-5	TRBJ1-1	NA	TGTGCCAGCAGTCAGACAGGGATAATCGCTGAAGCTTTCTTT	CASSQTGIIAEAFF
TRBD2	TRBV19	TRBJ2-2	NA	TGTGCCAGTAGTACTAGCGGGAGGCTCACCCTCCGCGGGGAGCTGTTTTTT	CASSTSGRLTLRGELFF